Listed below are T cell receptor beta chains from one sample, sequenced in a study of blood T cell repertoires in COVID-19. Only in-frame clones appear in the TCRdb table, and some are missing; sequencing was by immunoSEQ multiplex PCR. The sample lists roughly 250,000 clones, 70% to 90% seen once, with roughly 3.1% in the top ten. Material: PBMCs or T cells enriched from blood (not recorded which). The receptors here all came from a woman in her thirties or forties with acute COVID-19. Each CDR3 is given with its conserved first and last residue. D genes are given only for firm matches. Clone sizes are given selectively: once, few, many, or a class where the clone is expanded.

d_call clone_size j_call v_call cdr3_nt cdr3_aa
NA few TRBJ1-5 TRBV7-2 TGTGCCAGCAGCGCCCGGACAGCAAGTGAGCCCCAGCATTTT CASSARTASEPQHF
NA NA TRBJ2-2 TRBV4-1 TGCGCCAGCAGCCAAGCCCGCAGGCGTGGAAACACCGGGGAGCTGTTTTTT CASSQARRRGNTGELFF
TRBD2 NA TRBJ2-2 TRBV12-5 TGTGCTAGTGGCTACCTGTCGGGACTAGCGGGAAATACCGGGGAGCTGTTTTTT CASGYLSGLAGNTGELFF
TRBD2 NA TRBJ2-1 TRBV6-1 TGTGCCAGCAGTGGGGGACTAGCGGGAGGGCTGGATGAGCAGTTCTTC CASSGGLAGGLDEQFF
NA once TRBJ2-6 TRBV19 TGTGCCAGTAGTATGACAGGCTCCTCTGGGGCCAACGTCCTGACTTTC CASSMTGSSGANVLTF
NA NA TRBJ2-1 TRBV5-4 TGTGCCAGCAGCCATAGCGGTATTTACAATGAGCAGTTCTTC CASSHSGIYNEQFF
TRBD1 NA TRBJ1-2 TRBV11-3 TGTGCCAGCAGCTTAGATAGGACAGGCAGCGGCTACACCTTC CASSLDRTGSGYTF
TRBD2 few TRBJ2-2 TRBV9 TGTGCCAGCAGCGTAGAGGCCGACACTAGCGGGGTGGTCGGGGAGCTGTTTTTT CASSVEADTSGVVGELFF
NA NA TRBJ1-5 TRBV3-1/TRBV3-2 TGTGCCAGCAGCCAAGGGTCAGGCAATCAGCCCCAGCATTTT CASSQGSGNQPQHF
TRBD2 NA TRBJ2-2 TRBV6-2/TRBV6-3 TGTGCCAGCAGTCTAGCGGAAACCGGGGAGCTGTTTTTT CASSLAETGELFF
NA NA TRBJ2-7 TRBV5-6 TGTGCCAGCAGCTTGCCAGGATCCCACGAGCAGTACTTC CASSLPGSHEQYF
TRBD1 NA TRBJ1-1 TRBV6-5 TGTGCCAGCACGGGGACAGGGATTGGCAACACTGAAGCTTTCTTT CASTGTGIGNTEAFF
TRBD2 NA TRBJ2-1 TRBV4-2 TGTGCCAGCAGCCAAGGACTAGCCGGGGATGAGCAGTTCTTC CASSQGLAGDEQFF
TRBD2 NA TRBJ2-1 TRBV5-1 TGCGCCAGCAGCTATCCTGGACTAGCGAACAATGAGCAGTTCTTC CASSYPGLANNEQFF
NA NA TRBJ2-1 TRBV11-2 TGTGCCAGCAGCTTAGTCAGGATGGATGAGCAGTTCTTC CASSLVRMDEQFF
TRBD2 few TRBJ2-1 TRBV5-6 TGTGCCAGCAGCTTATTGAAAGTTGCGGGAGTCGGCAATGAGCAGTTCTTC CASSLLKVAGVGNEQFF
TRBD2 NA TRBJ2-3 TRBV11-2 TGTGCCAGCAGCCTTAGGACTAGCTGGGGGGCAGATACGCAGTATTTT CASSLRTSWGADTQYF
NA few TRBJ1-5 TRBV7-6 TGTGCCAGCAGCGCGGGGGGATTAGATAGCAATCAGCCCCAGCATTTT CASSAGGLDSNQPQHF
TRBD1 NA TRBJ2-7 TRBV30 TGTGCCGGAACCGGGACAGGGGTTCAGCGGGACTCTCACGAGCAGTACTTC CAGTGTGVQRDSHEQYF